A single sample gave rise to the 31 T cell receptor beta chains below, sequenced in a study of blood T cell repertoires in COVID-19. Sequencing used immunoSEQ multiplex PCR; TCRdb keeps in-frame clones, though not all of them. This repertoire shows some 340,000 clones, about 87% found once; its top ten account for roughly 5.2%. The sample was PBMCs or T cells enriched from blood (not recorded which). The source of these receptors is a woman in her twenties or thirties who had recovered from COVID-19.

This chain joins TRBV3-1 (or the pseudogene TRBV3-2) and TRBJ1-6, with D tentatively TRBD1 (5 bases). The V end lost 5 bases, the J end lost 8 bases, and 13 bases lay between the germline ends. The CDR3 is 14 residues long. Per the germline V gene, CDR1 is LGHDT and CDR2 is YNNKEL (reference sequence). CDR3 DNA: TGTGCCAGCAGCTCTCAGGGAAGGGATTCACCCCTCCACTTT. Amino acid sequence: CASSSQGRDSPLHF.

This chain joins TRBV19 and TRBJ1-5, with 8 bases aligning to TRBD1. The length of the CDR3 is 16 residues. Per the germline V gene, CDR1 is LNHDA and CDR2 is SQIVND (reference sequence). The V segment lost 6 bases and the J segment 2 bases; nucleotides outside the gene matches: 9. CDR3: CASRHMMGQGNQPQHF. The CDR3 bases are TGTGCCAGTAGGCACATGATGGGACAGGGCAATCAGCCCCAGCATTTT.

The chain has TRBV6-5 and TRBJ2-7; the D gene is possibly TRBD1 (5 bases). There are 14 residues in the CDR3. The germline gives CDR1 MNHEY, CDR2 SVGAGI. Trimming removed 4 bases at V and 2 bases at J, with 12 bases between. CDR3 residues: CASSSGDRTYEQYF. The CDR3 DNA sequence: TGTGCCAGCAGTTCCGGAGACAGAACCTACGAGCAGTACTTC.

The chain combines TRBV15 with TRBJ2-1; 7 bases fit TRBD1. This CDR3 contains 13 residues. V lost 0 bases and J lost 7; bases outside the gene matches: 0. CDR1 and CDR2 (germline): LNHNV, YYDKDF (reference sequence). The chain's CDR3 is CATSRETGNEQFF. CDR3 DNA: TGTGCCACCAGCAGAGAGACAGGGAATGAGCAGTTCTTC. Full variable domain (missing parts from reference TRBV15 and TRBJ2-1): DAMVIQNPRYQVTQFGKPVTLSCSQTLNHNVMYWYQQKSSQAPKLLFHYYDKDFNNEADTPDNFQSRRPNTSFCFLDIRSPGLGDTAMYLCATSRETGNEQFFGPGTRLTVL.

V and J are TRBV27 and TRBJ2-1; weak D call: TRBD2 (5 bases). CDR3 length: 14 amino acids. Germline CDR1 reads MNHEY; CDR2 reads SMNVEV (reference sequence). V lost 5 bases and J lost 4, with 12 bases in between. The CDR3 DNA is TGTGCCAGCAGTAGACGAGGGAAATACAATGAGCAGTTCTTC. As protein: CASSRRGKYNEQFF.

This clone has only one observation. This rearrangement joins TRBV4-3 to TRBJ2-3; 10 nucleotides agree with TRBD2. Germline V gene data show CDR1 as LGHNA and CDR2 as YSLEER. CDR3 length: 16 amino acids. V was pared by 1 base and J by 6 bases, with 7 bases of the junction left unmatched. DNA of the CDR3: TGCGCCAGCAGCCAAGTGACAGCGGGGGGGGCGGATACGCAGTATTTT. This translates into CASSQVTAGGADTQYF.

The chain uses TRBV30 and TRBJ1-2; a possible D gene is TRBD1 (5 bases). Germline CDR1 and CDR2: GTSNPN and SVGIG (reference sequence). The V end lost 1 base, the J end lost 4 bases, and 13 bases lay between the germline ends. The length of the CDR3 is 14 residues. CDR3 residues: CAWSEAGRPYGYTF. Written as DNA, the CDR3 is TGTGCCTGGAGTGAGGCAGGGCGGCCCTATGGCTACACCTTC.

The V gene is TRBV9, the J gene TRBJ1-1, with D uncertain. Trimming removed 4 bases at V and 4 bases at J, with 20 bases between. CDR3 size: 16 residues. The germline CDR1 and CDR2 sequences are SGDLS and YYNGEE. Written as DNA, the CDR3 is TGTGCCAGCAGCCCCCGTAGCAGGATTCGGGGCACTGAAGCTTTCTTT. Translated, it gives CASSPRSRIRGTEAFF.

This clone has just one count. The rearrangement uses TRBV19 and TRBJ2-2; D remains unclear. Per germline, CDR1 LNHDA and CDR2 SQIVND (reference sequence). The CDR3 is made up of 11 amino acids. Trimming took off 8 bases at V and 6 bases at J, with 7 bases between the two ends. As DNA, the CDR3 is TGTGCCAGTCAGTTTGCCGGGGAGCTGTTTTTT. Protein product: CASQFAGELFF.

J is TRBJ2-3 and V is TRBV18; TRBD1 aligns across 9 bases. CDR3 length: 15 residues. The germline V gene encodes CDR1 KGHSH and CDR2 LQKENI. Losses at the gene ends were 1 base for V and 6 bases for J; bases not matched to a gene: 5. CDR3 nucleotides: TGTGCCAGCTCACCACGAGGGACAGGGTCCGATACGCAGTATTTT. It specifies CASSPRGTGSDTQYF. The full variable domain, in which reference TRBV18 and TRBJ2-3 provide the parts outside the CDR3, is NAGVMQNPRHLVRRRGQEARLRCSPMKGHSHVYWYRQLPEEGLKFMVYLQKENIIDESGMPKERFSAEFPKEGPSILRIQQVVRGDSAAYFCASSPRGTGSDTQYFGPGTRLTVL.

The rearrangement links TRBV7-2 to TRBJ2-7; either TRBD1 or TRBD2 may fit D (6 bases each). The V and J ends lost 5 bases and 4 bases respectively, with 15 bases between them. Germline values: CDR1 SGHTA, CDR2 FQGNSA. This CDR3 is built from 14 residues. CDR3 sequence: CASSLGGLLYEQYF. The CDR3 nucleotides read TGTGCCAGCAGCCTAGGGGGGCTCCTATACGAGCAGTACTTC.

The V gene is TRBV7-9, the J gene TRBJ2-1; 12 nucleotides agree with TRBD2. The CDR3 spans 18 residues. Germline CDR1 and CDR2: SEHNR and FQNEAQ (reference sequence). Losses at the gene ends were 5 bases for V and 4 bases for J; bases not matched to a gene: 12. CDR3 amino acids: CASSPPWTSGEGYNEQFF. DNA of the CDR3: TGTGCCAGCAGCCCCCCTTGGACTAGCGGGGAGGGTTACAATGAGCAGTTCTTC.

The chain links TRBV4-3 to TRBJ2-3; TRBD2 agrees at 9 bases. Losses at the gene ends were 0 bases for V and 6 bases for J; bases not matched to a gene: 13. Germline CDR1 reads LGHNA; CDR2 reads YSLEER. The CDR3 extends over 18 amino acids. CDR3 bases: TGCGCCAGCAGCCAAGAGTTCCCTAGCGGGGCTTATAAGGATACGCAGTATTTT. It codes for CASSQEFPSGAYKDTQYF.

The chain employs TRBV7-2 and TRBJ2-3, with 10 bases matching TRBD1. The V gene's germline CDR1 is SGHTA and CDR2 FQGNSA. V was clipped by 0 bases and J by 4 bases; unmatched bases: 4. The CDR3 length is 16 residues. CDR3 DNA: TGTGCCAGCAGCTTAGCAGGGACAGGGGTGGCAGATACGCAGTATTTT. It encodes CASSLAGTGVADTQYF.

This clone occurred once. CDR3 bases: TGTGCCAGCAGGCTGGACAGTGGGAACACTGAAGCTTTCTTT. Its protein is CASRLDSGNTEAFF. This chain connects TRBV28 to TRBJ1-1; weak D call: TRBD1 (6 bases). The germline CDR1 and CDR2 sequences are MDHEN and SYDVKM. The CDR3 has 14 amino acids. V was clipped by 6 bases and J by 1 base, with 12 bases between them.

This chain joins TRBV29-1 and TRBJ2-7; perhaps TRBD1 as D (6 bases). There are 15 residues in the CDR3. Trimming took off 1 base at V and 2 bases at J, with 15 bases between the two ends. CDR1 and CDR2 from the germline V gene are SQVTM and ANQGSEA. The CDR3 sequence: CSVEVGDRSPYEQYF. In DNA, the CDR3 is TGCAGCGTTGAAGTGGGTGACAGGAGCCCCTACGAGCAGTACTTC.

The genes are TRBV27 and TRBJ1-1; 7 positions match TRBD1. Germline lookup yields CDR1 MNHEY and CDR2 SMNVEV (reference sequence). Trimming took 6 bases from V and 8 from J; bases not matched to a gene: 9. The CDR3 extends over 13 amino acids. CDR3 loop: CASSKGQKVEAFF. CDR3 sequence (DNA): TGTGCCAGCAGCAAGGGACAGAAAGTGGAAGCTTTCTTT.

This clone was counted a single time. The chain joins TRBV19 to TRBJ2-3; D is possibly TRBD1 (5 bases). The CDR3 consists of 14 residues. The germline V and J ends were trimmed by 4 bases and 6 bases, with 14 bases remaining between them. Per germline, CDR1 LNHDA and CDR2 SQIVND (reference sequence). CDR3 in amino acids: CASSTGHGGDTQYF. CDR3 in DNA: TGTGCCAGTAGTACAGGGCACGGTGGGGATACGCAGTATTTT. The variable domain in full, with the rest retrieved from reference TRBV19 and TRBJ2-3, is DGGITQSPKYLFRKEGQNVTLSCEQNLNHDAMYWYRQDPGQGLRLIYYSQIVNDFQKGDIAEGYSVSREKKESFPLTVTSAQKNPTAFYLCASSTGHGGDTQYFGPGTRLTVL.

V usage is TRBV7-9 and J usage is TRBJ1-2; D is unclear. CDR1 and CDR2 (germline): SEHNR, FQNEAQ (reference sequence). The CDR3 totals 17 residues. Trimming cost V 3 bases and J 1 base, with 18 bases left between them. The CDR3 reads CASSFPPGRDYNYGYTF. DNA for the CDR3: TGTGCCAGCAGCTTTCCACCGGGGAGGGATTATAACTATGGCTACACCTTC.

A few counts support this clone. The chain uses TRBV4-2 and TRBJ1-1; tentatively, D is TRBD1 (5 bases). The germline V gene has CDR1 LGHNA and CDR2 YNFKEQ. Trimming shortened V by 0 bases and J by 6 bases, and 11 bases separated the two germline ends. CDR3 length equals 14 residues. Here the CDR3 reads CASSQDVQASEAFF. Written as DNA, the CDR3 is TGTGCCAGCAGCCAAGATGTACAGGCCTCTGAAGCTTTCTTT.

The genes are TRBV30 and TRBJ1-6, with 9 bases matching TRBD1. The CDR3 extends over 14 amino acids. V was clipped by 7 bases and J by 2 bases; unmatched bases: 3. Germline CDR1 and CDR2: GTSNPN and SVGIG (reference sequence). The CDR3 sequence is CASRQGAYNSPLHF. CDR3 bases: TGTGCCTCTCGACAGGGGGCCTATAATTCACCCCTCCACTTT.

The chain carries TRBV14 and TRBJ1-2, with D tentatively TRBD1 (5 bases). The V gene's germline CDR1 is SGHDN and CDR2 FVKESK. V was trimmed by 3 bases and J by 3 bases, leaving 14 bases between them. This CDR3 has 15 amino acids. CDR3 bases: TGTGCCAGCAGCCATGTGGCGGGGCTTGACTATGGCTACACCTTC. Residues: CASSHVAGLDYGYTF.

This clone showed up just once. The chain couples TRBV7-9 to TRBJ1-1; TRBD1 is a possible D gene (5 bases). Between the trimmed V and J ends, which lost 3 bases and 5 bases, there was a span of 13 bases. CDR1 and CDR2 from the germline V gene are SEHNR and FQNEAQ (reference sequence). This CDR3 has 14 residues. The chain's CDR3 is CASSFGRGSTEAFF. The CDR3 nucleotides are TGTGCCAGCAGCTTTGGGCGGGGGTCGACTGAAGCTTTCTTT. The variable domain in full, with the rest retrieved from reference TRBV7-9 and TRBJ1-1, is DTGVSQNPRHKITKRGQNVTFRCDPISEHNRLYWYRQTLGQGPEFLTYFQNEAQLEKSRLLSDRFSAERPKGSFSTLEIQRTEQGDSAMYLCASSFGRGSTEAFFGQGTRLTVV.

In this sample, this clone turned up once. The CDR3 here is CASSFFTRTSGGANTGELFF. The CDR3 DNA reads as TGCGCCAGCAGCTTTTTTACCCGGACTAGCGGGGGGGCGAACACCGGGGAGCTGTTTTTT. The V and J genes are TRBV5-1 and TRBJ2-2; 15 bases are a match to TRBD2. J gave up 0 bases and V 2 bases, and 8 bases lay outside the gene matches. CDR3 length: 20 amino acids. Germline lookup yields CDR1 SGHRS and CDR2 YFSETQ.

The chain has TRBV2 and TRBJ2-7; 7 nucleotides match TRBD1. Trimming at V came to 1 base and at J to 6 bases, leaving 3 bases not matched to a gene. The germline gives CDR1 SNHLY, CDR2 FYNNEI. The CDR3 runs to 13 residues. CDR3 residues: CASSEGRGSEQYF. CDR3 DNA: TGTGCCAGCAGTGAAGGCAGGGGGTCCGAGCAGTACTTC.

The rearrangement uses TRBV9 and TRBJ1-2; TRBD1 matches at 8 bases. Per germline, CDR1 SGDLS and CDR2 YYNGEE. CDR3 length equals 14 residues. The V gene end was trimmed by 3 bases and the J gene end by 3 bases; junction bases not matched to a gene: 4. The CDR3 coding sequence is TGTGCCAGCAGCGGGGCAGGGGGCGACTATGGCTACACCTTC. It codes for CASSGAGGDYGYTF.

The chain employs TRBV2 and TRBJ1-4; a weak D match, TRBD1 (6 bases). Trimming took off 7 bases at V and 8 bases at J, with 14 bases between the two ends. This CDR3 region has 13 residues. In germline, CDR1 is SNHLY, CDR2 FYNNEI. The CDR3 DNA reads TGTGCCAGCAACAGGGTCGAGGGGGAAAAACTGTTTTTT. This gives the protein CASNRVEGEKLFF.

The chain combines TRBV15 with TRBJ2-3; 7 bases agree with TRBD1. The CDR3 has 15 residues. CDR1 LNHNV and CDR2 YYDKDF come from the germline V gene (reference sequence). After removal of 1 base from V and 0 bases from J, the junction contained 1 base not matched to a gene. The CDR3 spells CATSRAGQSTDTQYF. The CDR3 nucleotides read TGTGCCACCAGCAGAGCGGGACAGAGCACAGATACGCAGTATTTT.

A single count supports this clone. The chain carries TRBV7-8 and TRBJ1-4, with 7 bases that match TRBD1. Per the germline V gene, CDR1 is SGHVS and CDR2 is FQNEAQ. J lost 1 base, V lost 3 bases, and 2 bases had no gene match. The CDR3 contains 15 residues. The CDR3 nucleotides read TGTGCCAGCAGCTTTCCAGGGGGAACTAATGAAAAACTGTTTTTT. Translating gives CASSFPGGTNEKLFF.

The chain is built from TRBV4-3 and TRBJ2-1; D is undetermined. The V end was cut by 0 bases, the J end by 1 base, with 16 bases between. The CDR3 has 18 amino acids. Per germline, CDR1 LGHNA and CDR2 YSLEER. CDR3 coding DNA: TGCGCCAGCAGCCAAGACAGCCCGGGTTTGCTTTCCTACAATGAGCAGTTCTTC. Its translation: CASSQDSPGLLSYNEQFF.

DNA of the CDR3: TGTGCCTGGACGTCAAGCGGGGGACAAGAGACCCAGTACTTC. Its protein is CAWTSSGGQETQYF. The chain joins TRBV30 to TRBJ2-5; 8 nucleotides match TRBD2. With V trimmed by 4 bases and J by 2 bases, 6 bases remained unmatched. The CDR3 runs 14 residues. Germline values: CDR1 GTSNPN, CDR2 SVGIG (reference sequence).